The present entry profiles one TCR beta chain with its context. The antigen is unknown. The sample is drawn from a study of cytomegalovirus exposure and HLA in healthy donors. With 0 bases removed from V and 3 bases from J, the gap between germline ends came to 2 bases. Germline V gene data show CDR1 as SGHNT and CDR2 as YENEEA. The CDR3 is 12 amino acids. PCR used 60 Vbeta primers and 13 Jbeta primers. Some clones are missing from TCRdb's copy, which holds only in-frame ones; the method was immunoSEQ multiplex PCR. The sample yields approximately 140,000 clones, more than 60% seen once. Study conclusions and caveats: A few V segments could not be told apart, such as TRBV6-2 and TRBV6-3, and were left out. Analysis was carried out at a later point, and it linked a missense DCLRE1C variant to TCR beta V- and J-gene trimming.

Input material: PBMCs. The clonotype comes from a woman in her fifties or sixties in good health and CMV-seropositive. The rearrangement uses TRBV11-3 and TRBJ2-5; D uncertain. CDR3 loop: CASSLDKETQYF. The DNA for the CDR3 is TGTGCCAGCAGCTTAGATAAAGAGACCCAGTACTTC.